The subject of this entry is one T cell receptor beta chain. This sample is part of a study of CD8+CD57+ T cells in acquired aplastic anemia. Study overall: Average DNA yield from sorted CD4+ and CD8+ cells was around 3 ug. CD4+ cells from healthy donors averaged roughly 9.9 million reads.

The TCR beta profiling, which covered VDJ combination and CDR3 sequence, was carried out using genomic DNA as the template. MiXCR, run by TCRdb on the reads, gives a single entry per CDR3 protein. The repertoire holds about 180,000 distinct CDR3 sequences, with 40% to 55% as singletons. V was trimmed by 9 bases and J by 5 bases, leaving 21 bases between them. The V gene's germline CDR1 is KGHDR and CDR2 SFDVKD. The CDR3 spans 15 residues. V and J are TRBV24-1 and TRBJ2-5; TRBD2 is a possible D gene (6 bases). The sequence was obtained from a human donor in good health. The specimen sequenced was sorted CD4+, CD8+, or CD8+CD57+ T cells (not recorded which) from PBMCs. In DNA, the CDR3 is TGTGCCACCCAAGCCCTTGACGCAGGGAGGGAGACCCAGTACTTC. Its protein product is CATQALDAGRETQYF.